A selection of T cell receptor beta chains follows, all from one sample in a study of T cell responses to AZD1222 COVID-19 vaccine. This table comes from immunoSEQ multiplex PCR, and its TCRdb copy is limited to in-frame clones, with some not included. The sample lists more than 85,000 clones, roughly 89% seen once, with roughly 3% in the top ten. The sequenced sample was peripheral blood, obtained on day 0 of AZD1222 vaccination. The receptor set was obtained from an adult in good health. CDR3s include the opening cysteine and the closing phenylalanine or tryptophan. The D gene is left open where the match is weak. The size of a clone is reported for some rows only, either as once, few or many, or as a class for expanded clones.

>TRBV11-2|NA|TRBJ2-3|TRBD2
TGTGCCAGCAGCTTCGCGGCCGGGACTAGCGTTACAGATACGCAGTATTTT
CASSFAAGTSVTDTQYF
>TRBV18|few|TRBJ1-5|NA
TGTGCCAGCTCACCGATTGGCGGCAATCAGCCCCAGCATTTT
CASSPIGGNQPQHF
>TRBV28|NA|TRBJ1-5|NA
TGTGCCAGCAGCCCCGGGGGTAGGGCCCATCAGCCCCAGCATTTT
CASSPGGRAHQPQHF
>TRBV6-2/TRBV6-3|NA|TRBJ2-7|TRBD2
TGTGCCAGCAGTTATGGGAGGGGTCGAACTAGCTCCTACGAGCAGTACTTC
CASSYGRGRTSSYEQYF
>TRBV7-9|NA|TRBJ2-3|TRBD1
TGTGCCAGCAGCGCTCGACAGGGCGGCACAGATACGCAGTATTTT
CASSARQGGTDTQYF
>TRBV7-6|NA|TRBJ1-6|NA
TGTGCCAGCAGCTTAGCGGCCAGCCGATCCAATTCACCCCTCCACTTT
CASSLAASRSNSPLHF
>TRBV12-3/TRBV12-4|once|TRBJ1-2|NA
TGTGCCAGCAGTCACCTGGGGGTGGGTGGCTACACCTTC
CASSHLGVGGYTF
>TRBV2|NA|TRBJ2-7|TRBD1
TGTGCCAGCAGTCACCCAAAGGGGGCCTACGAGCAGCAGTACTTC
CASSHPKGAYEQQYF
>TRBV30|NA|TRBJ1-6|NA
TGTGCCTGGAGTGTAACGGGCTCCTATAATTCACCCCTCCACTTT
CAWSVTGSYNSPLHF
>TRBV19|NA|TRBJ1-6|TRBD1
TGTGCCAGTACCCGAACCGGGACAGCAAACTCACCCCTCCACTTT
CASTRTGTANSPLHF
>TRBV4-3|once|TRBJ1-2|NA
TGCGCCAGCAGCCAAGAATCTTCAGGAGGGGCGACGGGTGGCTACACCTTC
CASSQESSGGATGGYTF